These 6 T cell receptor beta chains share one sample of origin, sequenced in a study of blood T cell repertoires in COVID-19. The table came from immunoSEQ multiplex PCR; TCRdb's copy has only in-frame clones and leaves some out. The data contain some 64,000 clones, 79% of them singletons. The sequencing sample was made of peripheral blood. These TCRs come from an older woman with acute or convalescent COVID-19.

The chain has TRBV4-3 and TRBJ1-1, with D tentatively TRBD1 (6 bases). This CDR3 is 15 amino acids long. The germline V gene has CDR1 LGHNA and CDR2 YSLEER. V lost 0 bases and J 4 bases, leaving 12 bases between the germline ends. The chain's CDR3 is CASSQELRGATEAFF. In DNA form, the CDR3 reads TGCGCCAGCAGCCAAGAACTCAGGGGAGCCACTGAAGCTTTCTTT.

This chain connects TRBV27 to TRBJ2-5; 7 bases line up with TRBD2. V lost 2 bases, J lost 1 base, and 1 base stayed unmatched. This CDR3 region has 14 residues. Germline CDR1 and CDR2: MNHEY and SMNVEV (reference sequence). CDR3 sequence (DNA): TGTGCCAGCAGTTTAGGGAGGGTCCAAGAGACCCAGTACTTC. It yields the protein CASSLGRVQETQYF.

The chain employs TRBV10-3 and TRBJ2-2; 11 bases map to TRBD2. From germline, CDR1 is ENHRY and CDR2 SYGVKD. The CDR3 runs to 18 residues. V was pared by 4 bases and J by 0 bases, with 7 bases of the junction left unmatched. The CDR3, as DNA: TGTGCCATCAGTGTGGGGCTAGCGGGGGGCTCGAACACCGGGGAGCTGTTTTTT. Translating gives CAISVGLAGGSNTGELFF.

The chain has TRBV28 and TRBJ1-5, with D maybe TRBD1 (5 bases). V was pared by 5 bases and J by 7 bases, with 21 bases between. This CDR3 comprises 16 residues. Germline CDR1 MDHEN, CDR2 SYDVKM. CDR3 DNA: TGTGCCAGCAGTCCACCCGGAGGGACGGGGGGACAGCCCCAGCATTTT. This translates into CASSPPGGTGGQPQHF.

This clone is labeled medium-sized (0.01 to 0.1%). The chain recombines TRBV4-2 with TRBJ2-7; D is possibly TRBD2 (5 bases). Trimming took off 0 bases at V and 7 bases at J, with 13 bases between the two ends. CDR1 LGHNA and CDR2 YNFKEQ come from the germline V gene. The CDR3 sequence is 14 residues long. The CDR3 here is CASSQERAALEQYF. In DNA form, the CDR3 reads TGTGCCAGCAGCCAAGAGAGGGCAGCCTTAGAGCAGTACTTC.

V and J are TRBV7-9 and TRBJ1-1; D unresolved. The germline V and J ends were trimmed by 0 bases and 1 base, with 9 bases remaining between them. Germline assignment: CDR1 SEHNR and CDR2 FQNEAQ (reference sequence). This CDR3 spans 15 amino acids. CDR3 DNA sequence: TGTGCCAGCAGCTTAGCGGGAGCCTGGAACACTGAAGCTTTCTTT. Encoded protein: CASSLAGAWNTEAFF.